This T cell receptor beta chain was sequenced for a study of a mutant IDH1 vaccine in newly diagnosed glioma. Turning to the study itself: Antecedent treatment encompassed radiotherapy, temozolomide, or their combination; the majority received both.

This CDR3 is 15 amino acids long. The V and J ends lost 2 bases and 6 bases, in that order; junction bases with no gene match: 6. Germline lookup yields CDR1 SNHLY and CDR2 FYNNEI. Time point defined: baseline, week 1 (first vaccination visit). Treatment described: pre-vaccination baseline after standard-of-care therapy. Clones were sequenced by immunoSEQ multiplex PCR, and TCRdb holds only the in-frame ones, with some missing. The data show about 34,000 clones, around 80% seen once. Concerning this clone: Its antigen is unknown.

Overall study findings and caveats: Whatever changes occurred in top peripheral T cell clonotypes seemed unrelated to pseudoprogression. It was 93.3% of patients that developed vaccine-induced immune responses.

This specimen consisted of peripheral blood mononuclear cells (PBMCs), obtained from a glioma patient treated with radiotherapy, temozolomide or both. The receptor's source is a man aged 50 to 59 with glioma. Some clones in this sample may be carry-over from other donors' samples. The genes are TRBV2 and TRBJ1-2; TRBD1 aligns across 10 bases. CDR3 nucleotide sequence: TGTGCCAGCAGTGAATGGCGGACAGGGGGGGATGGCTACACCTTC. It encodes CASSEWRTGGDGYTF.